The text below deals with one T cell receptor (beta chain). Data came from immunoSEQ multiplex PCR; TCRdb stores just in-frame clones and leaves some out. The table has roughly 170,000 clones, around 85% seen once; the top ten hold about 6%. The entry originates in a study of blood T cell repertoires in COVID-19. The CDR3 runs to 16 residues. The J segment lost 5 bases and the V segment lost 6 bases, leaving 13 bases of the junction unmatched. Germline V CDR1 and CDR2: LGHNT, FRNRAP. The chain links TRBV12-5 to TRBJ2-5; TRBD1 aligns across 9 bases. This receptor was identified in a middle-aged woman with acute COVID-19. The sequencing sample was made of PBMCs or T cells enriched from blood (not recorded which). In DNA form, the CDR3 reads TGTGCTAGTGGCCCCGGGACAGGGAATTTAATTGAGACCCAGTACTTC. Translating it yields CASGPGTGNLIETQYF.